The rows below give T cell receptor beta chains drawn from one sample of a study of shared clonotypes between healthy human individuals. Assay: immunoSEQ multiplex PCR; the TCRdb copy retains only in-frame clones and omits some. The sample consists of roughly 2.4 million clones, 90% to 96% of them appearing once. The sequencing sample was made of naive CD4+ T cells sorted from blood. The receptors were sampled from a man aged 18-30 years in good health. CDR3s include the opening cysteine and the closing phenylalanine or tryptophan. D genes are given only for firm matches. Where a row states a size, it is once, few, many or the class of an expanded clone; other rows omit it.

V gene: TRBV4-1; J gene: TRBJ1-5; D gene: NA; clone size: NA; CDR3 protein: CASSQDREDPEYSGDSNQPQHF; CDR3 DNA: TGCGCCAGCAGCCAAGATCGAGAGGACCCGGAGTATAGTGGTGATAGCAATCAGCCCCAGCATTTT
V gene: TRBV30; J gene: TRBJ1-2; D gene: NA; clone size: NA; CDR3 protein: CAWTPRGRYGYTF; CDR3 DNA: TGTGCCTGGACCCCAAGGGGTCGGTACGGCTACACCTTC
V gene: TRBV2; J gene: TRBJ1-6; D gene: NA; clone size: NA; CDR3 protein: CASSERYSPLHF; CDR3 DNA: TGTGCCAGCAGTGAACGCTATTCACCCCTCCACTTT
V gene: TRBV7-6; J gene: TRBJ1-1; D gene: NA; clone size: NA; CDR3 protein: CASSQGTMNTEAFF; CDR3 DNA: TGTGCCAGCAGCCAAGGGACCATGAACACTGAAGCTTTCTTT
V gene: TRBV5-1; J gene: TRBJ1-5; D gene: TRBD1; clone size: once; CDR3 protein: CASSLGDSFNQPQHF; CDR3 DNA: TGCGCCAGCAGCTTGGGGGACAGCTTCAATCAGCCCCAGCATTTT
V gene: TRBV5-1; J gene: TRBJ2-3; D gene: NA; clone size: once; CDR3 protein: CASSLGQKEDTQYF; CDR3 DNA: TGCGCCAGCAGCTTAGGGCAGAAAGAAGATACGCAGTATTTT
V gene: TRBV19; J gene: TRBJ1-5; D gene: NA; clone size: NA; CDR3 protein: CASSPPDQPQHF; CDR3 DNA: TGTGCCAGTAGTCCTCCCGATCAGCCCCAGCATTTT
V gene: TRBV28; J gene: TRBJ2-7; D gene: NA; clone size: NA; CDR3 protein: CASSLYEQYF; CDR3 DNA: TGTGCCAGCAGTCTGTACGAGCAGTACTTC
V gene: TRBV5-1; J gene: TRBJ1-1; D gene: TRBD1; clone size: NA; CDR3 protein: CASSLGTGVNTEAFF; CDR3 DNA: TGCGCCAGCAGCTTGGGGACAGGGGTGAACACTGAAGCTTTCTTT
V gene: TRBV7-2; J gene: TRBJ2-7; D gene: NA; clone size: NA; CDR3 protein: CASSRAGTGVYEQYF; CDR3 DNA: TGTGCCAGCAGCCGAGCGGGCACGGGGGTCTACGAGCAGTACTTC
V gene: TRBV6-5; J gene: TRBJ1-2; D gene: NA; clone size: NA; CDR3 protein: CASGRQARNYGYTF; CDR3 DNA: TGTGCCAGCGGTAGACAAGCCCGTAACTATGGCTACACCTTC
V gene: TRBV11-2; J gene: TRBJ1-5; D gene: TRBD1; clone size: NA; CDR3 protein: CASSQDRASNQPQHF; CDR3 DNA: TGTGCCAGCAGCCAAGACAGGGCTTCCAATCAGCCCCAGCATTTT
V gene: TRBV25-1; J gene: TRBJ2-5; D gene: TRBD1; clone size: NA; CDR3 protein: CASSTGGETQYF; CDR3 DNA: TGTGCCAGCTCGACAGGGGGGGAGACCCAGTACTTC
V gene: TRBV6-5; J gene: TRBJ1-6; D gene: NA; clone size: NA; CDR3 protein: CASTLVGGKNSPLHF; CDR3 DNA: TGTGCCAGCACCCTAGTTGGGGGTAAAAATTCACCCCTCCACTTT
V gene: TRBV6-5; J gene: TRBJ1-1; D gene: NA; clone size: NA; CDR3 protein: CASSYSRGTEAFF; CDR3 DNA: TGTGCCAGCAGTTACTCGCGGGGGACTGAAGCTTTCTTT
V gene: TRBV7-9; J gene: TRBJ1-1; D gene: NA; clone size: NA; CDR3 protein: CASSARGEMGKDEAFF; CDR3 DNA: TGTGCCAGCAGCGCCAGAGGAGAAATGGGAAAGGATGAAGCTTTCTTT
V gene: TRBV7-6; J gene: TRBJ2-3; D gene: TRBD2; clone size: NA; CDR3 protein: CASSLAPREVTDTQYF; CDR3 DNA: TGTGCCAGCAGCTTAGCTCCGCGGGAGGTGACAGATACGCAGTATTTT
V gene: TRBV19; J gene: TRBJ2-7; D gene: NA; clone size: NA; CDR3 protein: CASSIREGWTYEQYF; CDR3 DNA: TGTGCCAGTAGTATTCGAGAGGGGTGGACCTACGAGCAGTACTTC
V gene: TRBV28; J gene: TRBJ1-2; D gene: TRBD1; clone size: NA; CDR3 protein: CASRPRQGHYGYTF; CDR3 DNA: TGTGCCAGCAGGCCCCGACAGGGGCACTATGGCTACACCTTC
V gene: TRBV7-2; J gene: TRBJ1-2; D gene: NA; clone size: NA; CDR3 protein: CASSLGGAVLGYGYTF; CDR3 DNA: TGTGCCAGCAGCTTAGGGGGCGCGGTCCTCGGCTATGGCTACACCTTC
V gene: TRBV28; J gene: TRBJ2-7; D gene: TRBD2; clone size: NA; CDR3 protein: CASSRGGPSSYEQYF; CDR3 DNA: TGTGCCAGCAGTCGGGGGGGGCCAAGCTCCTACGAGCAGTACTTC
V gene: TRBV18; J gene: TRBJ2-7; D gene: TRBD2; clone size: NA; CDR3 protein: CASSPLAGDYEQYF; CDR3 DNA: TGTGCCAGCTCACCTTTAGCGGGTGACTACGAGCAGTACTTC
V gene: TRBV5-6; J gene: TRBJ1-4; D gene: NA; clone size: NA; CDR3 protein: CASSLKRATNEKLFF; CDR3 DNA: TGTGCCAGCAGCTTAAAAAGGGCAACTAATGAAAAACTGTTTTTT
V gene: TRBV7-9; J gene: TRBJ1-6; D gene: TRBD1; clone size: NA; CDR3 protein: CASSLRQGGSPLHF; CDR3 DNA: TGTGCCAGCAGCTTAAGACAGGGCGGTTCACCCCTCCACTTT
V gene: TRBV25-1; J gene: TRBJ2-7; D gene: NA; clone size: NA; CDR3 protein: CASSREYEQYF; CDR3 DNA: TGTGCCAGCAGTCGGGAATACGAGCAGTACTTC
V gene: TRBV19; J gene: TRBJ2-4; D gene: NA; clone size: NA; CDR3 protein: CASRDLQGLAKNIQYF; CDR3 DNA: TGTGCCAGTAGGGACCTACAGGGTTTAGCCAAAAACATTCAGTACTTC
V gene: TRBV10-1; J gene: TRBJ2-7; D gene: TRBD2; clone size: once; CDR3 protein: CASSESTAGGYEQYF; CDR3 DNA: TGCGCCAGCAGTGAGTCGACAGCGGGAGGCTACGAGCAGTACTTC
V gene: TRBV6-1; J gene: TRBJ1-5; D gene: NA; clone size: once; CDR3 protein: CASSPQGYSNQPQHF; CDR3 DNA: TGTGCCAGCAGTCCACAGGGATATAGCAATCAGCCCCAGCATTTT
V gene: TRBV6-6; J gene: TRBJ1-5; D gene: NA; clone size: once; CDR3 protein: CASSPDRPYSNQPQHF; CDR3 DNA: TGTGCCAGCAGTCCCGACAGACCGTATAGCAATCAGCCCCAGCATTTT
V gene: TRBV6-6; J gene: TRBJ2-7; D gene: NA; clone size: NA; CDR3 protein: CASSYGTGLYEQYF; CDR3 DNA: TGTGCCAGCAGTTACGGGACTGGACTCTACGAGCAGTACTTC
V gene: TRBV5-4; J gene: TRBJ1-1; D gene: NA; clone size: NA; CDR3 protein: CASSLGGGTEAFF; CDR3 DNA: TGTGCCAGCAGCTTGGGGGGCGGCACTGAAGCTTTCTTT
V gene: TRBV2; J gene: TRBJ2-1; D gene: NA; clone size: NA; CDR3 protein: CASRDSAYNEQFF; CDR3 DNA: TGTGCCAGCCGGGACTCCGCCTACAATGAGCAGTTCTTC
V gene: TRBV6-1; J gene: TRBJ2-7; D gene: NA; clone size: once; CDR3 protein: CASSDGFRVTKQYF; CDR3 DNA: TGTGCCAGCAGTGACGGTTTTAGGGTGACAAAGCAGTACTTC
V gene: TRBV10-1; J gene: TRBJ2-7; D gene: NA; clone size: NA; CDR3 protein: CASSASGSSYEQYF; CDR3 DNA: TGCGCCAGCAGTGCAAGCGGAAGCTCCTACGAGCAGTACTTC
V gene: TRBV7-9; J gene: TRBJ1-5; D gene: NA; clone size: NA; CDR3 protein: CASSFDTLEQPQHF; CDR3 DNA: TGTGCCAGCAGCTTTGACACCCTGGAGCAGCCCCAGCATTTT
V gene: TRBV6-1; J gene: TRBJ2-6; D gene: TRBD2; clone size: NA; CDR3 protein: CASSGEGGANVLTF; CDR3 DNA: TGTGCCAGCAGTGGGGAGGGCGGGGCCAACGTCCTGACTTTC
V gene: TRBV7-7; J gene: TRBJ2-2; D gene: NA; clone size: NA; CDR3 protein: CASSLGPTGTGELFF; CDR3 DNA: TGTGCTAGCAGCTTAGGTCCCACGGGGACCGGGGAGCTGTTTTTT
V gene: TRBV5-4; J gene: TRBJ1-2; D gene: TRBD1; clone size: NA; CDR3 protein: CASSEGQGPFYGYTF; CDR3 DNA: TGTGCCAGCAGCGAGGGACAGGGCCCATTCTATGGCTACACCTTC
V gene: TRBV7-9; J gene: TRBJ1-5; D gene: NA; clone size: NA; CDR3 protein: CATGLGLNNQPQHF; CDR3 DNA: TGTGCCACAGGGTTGGGCCTGAACAATCAGCCCCAGCATTTT
V gene: TRBV11-2; J gene: TRBJ1-6; D gene: NA; clone size: NA; CDR3 protein: CASSLDWGHGSPLHF; CDR3 DNA: TGTGCCAGCAGCTTAGATTGGGGCCATGGTTCACCCCTCCACTTT
V gene: TRBV7-8; J gene: TRBJ2-2; D gene: NA; clone size: once; CDR3 protein: CASSLDETRSELFF; CDR3 DNA: TGTGCCAGCAGCTTAGACGAGACCCGTTCGGAGCTGTTTTTT
V gene: TRBV4-3; J gene: TRBJ2-5; D gene: TRBD1; clone size: NA; CDR3 protein: CASSHQGAGETQYF; CDR3 DNA: TGCGCCAGCAGCCACCAGGGGGCTGGTGAGACCCAGTACTTC
V gene: TRBV7-9; J gene: TRBJ1-3; D gene: TRBD1; clone size: NA; CDR3 protein: CASLAKTGAGNTIYF; CDR3 DNA: TGTGCCAGTCTTGCCAAAACAGGGGCTGGAAACACCATATATTTT
V gene: TRBV11-2; J gene: TRBJ2-2; D gene: NA; clone size: NA; CDR3 protein: CASSLNPRSNTGELFF; CDR3 DNA: TGTGCCAGCAGCTTAAATCCCAGGTCGAACACCGGGGAGCTGTTTTTT
V gene: TRBV7-9; J gene: TRBJ2-7; D gene: NA; clone size: few; CDR3 protein: CASSLGGPYEQYF; CDR3 DNA: TGTGCCAGCAGCTTAGGGGGACCCTACGAGCAGTACTTC